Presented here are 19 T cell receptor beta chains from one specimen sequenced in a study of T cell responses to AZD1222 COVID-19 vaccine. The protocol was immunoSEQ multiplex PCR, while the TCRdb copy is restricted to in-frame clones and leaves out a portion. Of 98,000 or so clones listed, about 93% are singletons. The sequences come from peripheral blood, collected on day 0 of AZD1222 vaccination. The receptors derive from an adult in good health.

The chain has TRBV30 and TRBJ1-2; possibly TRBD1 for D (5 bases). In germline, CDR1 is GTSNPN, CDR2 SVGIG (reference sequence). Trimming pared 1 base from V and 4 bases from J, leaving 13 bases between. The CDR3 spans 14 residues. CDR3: CAWSAGRMPYGYTF. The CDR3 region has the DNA TGTGCCTGGAGTGCAGGGCGTATGCCCTATGGCTACACCTTC.

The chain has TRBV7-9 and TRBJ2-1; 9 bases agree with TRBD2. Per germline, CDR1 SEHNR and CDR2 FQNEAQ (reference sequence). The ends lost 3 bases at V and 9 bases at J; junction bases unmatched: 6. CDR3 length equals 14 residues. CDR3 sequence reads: CASSFSAGGSEQFF. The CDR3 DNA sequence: TGTGCCAGCAGCTTTTCGGCGGGAGGGAGTGAGCAGTTCTTC.

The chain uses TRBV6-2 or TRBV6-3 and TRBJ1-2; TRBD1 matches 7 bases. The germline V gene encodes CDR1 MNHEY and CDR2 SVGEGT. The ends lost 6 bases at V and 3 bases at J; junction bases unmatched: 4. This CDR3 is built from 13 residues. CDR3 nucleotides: TGTGCCAGCAGCCCTACAGGGGACTATGGCTACACCTTC. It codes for CASSPTGDYGYTF.

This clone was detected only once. The CDR3 spells CAWSVGRSYSYTF. In nucleotides, the CDR3 is TGTGCCTGGAGTGTTGGGCGCTCTTATAGCTACACCTTC. The chain combines TRBV30 with TRBJ1-2; no definite D call. Germline loops: CDR1 GTSNPN, CDR2 SVGIG (reference sequence). CDR3 size: 13 residues. V was trimmed by 0 bases and J by 9 bases, leaving 14 bases between them.

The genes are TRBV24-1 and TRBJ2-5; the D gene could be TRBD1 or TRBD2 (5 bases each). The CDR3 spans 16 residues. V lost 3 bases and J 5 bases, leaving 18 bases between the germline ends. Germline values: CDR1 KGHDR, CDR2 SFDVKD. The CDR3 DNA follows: TGTGCCACCAGTGATGAGGGCCCAGGGAAGATGGAGACCCAGTACTTC. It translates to CATSDEGPGKMETQYF.

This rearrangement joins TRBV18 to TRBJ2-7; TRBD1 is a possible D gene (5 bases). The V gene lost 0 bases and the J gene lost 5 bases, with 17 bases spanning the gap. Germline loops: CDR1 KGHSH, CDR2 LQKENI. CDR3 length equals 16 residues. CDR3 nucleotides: TGTGCCAGCTCACCACCTCAGGGCGGAAAAGGGCACGAGCAGTACTTC. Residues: CASSPPQGGKGHEQYF.

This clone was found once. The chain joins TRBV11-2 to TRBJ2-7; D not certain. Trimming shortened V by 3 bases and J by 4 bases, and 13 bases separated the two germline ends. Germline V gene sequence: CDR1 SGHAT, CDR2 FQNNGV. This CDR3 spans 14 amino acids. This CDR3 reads CASSLARLVYEQYF. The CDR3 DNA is TGTGCCAGCAGCTTGGCCAGGCTCGTTTACGAGCAGTACTTC.

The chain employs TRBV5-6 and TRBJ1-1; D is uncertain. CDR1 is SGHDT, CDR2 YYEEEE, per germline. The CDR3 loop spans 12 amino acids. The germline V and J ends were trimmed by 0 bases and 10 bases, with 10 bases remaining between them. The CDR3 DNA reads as TGTGCCAGCAGCTTGGGATGGACGGGAGCTTTCTTT. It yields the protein CASSLGWTGAFF.

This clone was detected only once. This chain's CDR3 is CASSHQGGEGYTF. CDR3 nucleotide sequence: TGTGCCAGCAGCCACCAGGGCGGGGAGGGCTACACCTTC. The chain combines TRBV3-1 (or the pseudogene TRBV3-2) with TRBJ1-2, with a possible D match to TRBD1 (5 bases). Germline loops: CDR1 LGHDT, CDR2 YNNKEL (reference sequence). V dropped 3 bases and J dropped 8 bases, with 13 bases sitting between them. This CDR3 contains 13 residues.

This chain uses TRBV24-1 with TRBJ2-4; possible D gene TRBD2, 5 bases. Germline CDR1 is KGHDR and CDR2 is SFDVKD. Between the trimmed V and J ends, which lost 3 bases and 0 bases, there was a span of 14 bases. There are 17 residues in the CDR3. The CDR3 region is CATSDGSEGRAKNIQYF. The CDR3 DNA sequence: TGTGCCACCAGTGATGGGTCAGAGGGAAGAGCCAAAAACATTCAGTACTTC.

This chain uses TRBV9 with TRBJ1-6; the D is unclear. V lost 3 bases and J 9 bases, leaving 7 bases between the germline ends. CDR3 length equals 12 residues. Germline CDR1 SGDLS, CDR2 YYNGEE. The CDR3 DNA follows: TGTGCCAGCAGCGGAAACGTTTCACCCCTCCACTTT. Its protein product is CASSGNVSPLHF.

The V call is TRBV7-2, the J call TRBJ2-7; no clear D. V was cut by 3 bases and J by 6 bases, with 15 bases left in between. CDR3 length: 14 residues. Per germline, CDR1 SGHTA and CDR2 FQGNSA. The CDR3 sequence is CASSFLLRPPEQYF. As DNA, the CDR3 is TGTGCCAGCAGCTTCCTTTTGCGACCTCCCGAGCAGTACTTC.

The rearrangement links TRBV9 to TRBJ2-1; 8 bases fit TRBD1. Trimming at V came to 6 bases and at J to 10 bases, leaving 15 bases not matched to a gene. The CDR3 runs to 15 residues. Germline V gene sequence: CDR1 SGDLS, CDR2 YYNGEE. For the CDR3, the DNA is TGTGCCAGCAACCTACAGGGGGGTCGAGCAGGGGAGCAGTTCTTC. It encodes CASNLQGGRAGEQFF. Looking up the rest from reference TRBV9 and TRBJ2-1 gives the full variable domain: DSGVTQTPKHLITATGQRVTLRCSPRSGDLSVYWYQQSLDQGLQFLIQYYNGEERAKGNILERFSAQQFPDLHSELNLSSLELGDSALYFCASNLQGGRAGEQFFGPGTRLTVL.

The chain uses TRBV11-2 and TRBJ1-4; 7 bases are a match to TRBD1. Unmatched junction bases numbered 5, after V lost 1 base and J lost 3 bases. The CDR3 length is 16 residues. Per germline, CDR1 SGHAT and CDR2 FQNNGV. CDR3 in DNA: TGTGCCAGCAGCTTAGGAGGGGGCACCCCTAATGAAAAACTGTTTTTT. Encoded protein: CASSLGGGTPNEKLFF.

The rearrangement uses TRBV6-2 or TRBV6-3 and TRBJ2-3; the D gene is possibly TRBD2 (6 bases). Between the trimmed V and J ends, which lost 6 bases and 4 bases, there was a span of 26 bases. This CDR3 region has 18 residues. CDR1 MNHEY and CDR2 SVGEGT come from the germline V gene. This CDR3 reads CASRYPARGREIPDTQYF. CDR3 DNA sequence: TGTGCCAGCAGGTACCCCGCTCGGGGCCGGGAGATCCCAGATACGCAGTATTTT.

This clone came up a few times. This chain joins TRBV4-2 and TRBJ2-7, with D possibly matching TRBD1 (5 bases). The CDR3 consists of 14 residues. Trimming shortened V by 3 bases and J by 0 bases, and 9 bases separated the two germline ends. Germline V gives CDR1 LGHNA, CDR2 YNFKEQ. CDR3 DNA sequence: TGTGCCAGCAGCCAGGACACGAGCTCCTACGAGCAGTACTTC. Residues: CASSQDTSSYEQYF.

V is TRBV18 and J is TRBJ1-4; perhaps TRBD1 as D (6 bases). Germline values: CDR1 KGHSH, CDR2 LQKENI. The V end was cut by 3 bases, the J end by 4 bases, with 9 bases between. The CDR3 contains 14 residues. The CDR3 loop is CASSPGQSNEKLFF. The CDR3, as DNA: TGTGCCAGCTCACCGGGACAAAGTAATGAAAAACTGTTTTTT. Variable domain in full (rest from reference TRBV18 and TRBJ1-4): NAGVMQNPRHLVRRRGQEARLRCSPMKGHSHVYWYRQLPEEGLKFMVYLQKENIIDESGMPKERFSAEFPKEGPSILRIQQVVRGDSAAYFCASSPGQSNEKLFFGSGTQLSVL.

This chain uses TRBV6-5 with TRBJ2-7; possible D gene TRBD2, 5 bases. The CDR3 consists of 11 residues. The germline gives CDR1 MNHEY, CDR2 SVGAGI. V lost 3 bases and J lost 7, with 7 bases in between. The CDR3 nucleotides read TGTGCCAGCAGTTATACGGGGGAGCAGTACTTC. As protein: CASSYTGEQYF.

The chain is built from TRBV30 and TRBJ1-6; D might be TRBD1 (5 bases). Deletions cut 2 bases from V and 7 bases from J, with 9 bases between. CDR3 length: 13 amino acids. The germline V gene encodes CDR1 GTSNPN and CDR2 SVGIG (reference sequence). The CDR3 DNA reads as TGTGCCTGGAGTCGTGACAGAAATTCACCCCTCCACTTT. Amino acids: CAWSRDRNSPLHF.